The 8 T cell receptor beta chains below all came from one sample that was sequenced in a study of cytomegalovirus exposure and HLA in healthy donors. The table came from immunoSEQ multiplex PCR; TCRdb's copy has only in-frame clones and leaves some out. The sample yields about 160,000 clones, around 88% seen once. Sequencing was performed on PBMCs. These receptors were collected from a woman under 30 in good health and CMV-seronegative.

The CDR3: CASSLAGLYTGELFF. In DNA, the CDR3 is TGTGCCAGCAGCTTAGCGGGACTATACACCGGGGAGCTGTTTTTT. The V call is TRBV7-9, the J call TRBJ2-2, with 7 bases aligning to TRBD2. Trimming removed 0 bases from V and 3 bases from J; junction bases left unmatched: 1. CDR3 length equals 15 residues. CDR1 is SEHNR, CDR2 FQNEAQ, per germline (reference sequence).

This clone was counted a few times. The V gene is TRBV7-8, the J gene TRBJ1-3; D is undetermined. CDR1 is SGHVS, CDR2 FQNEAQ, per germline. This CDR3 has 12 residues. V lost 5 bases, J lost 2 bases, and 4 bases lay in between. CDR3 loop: CASSQTGNTIYF. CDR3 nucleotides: TGTGCCAGCAGCCAGACTGGAAACACCATATATTTT.

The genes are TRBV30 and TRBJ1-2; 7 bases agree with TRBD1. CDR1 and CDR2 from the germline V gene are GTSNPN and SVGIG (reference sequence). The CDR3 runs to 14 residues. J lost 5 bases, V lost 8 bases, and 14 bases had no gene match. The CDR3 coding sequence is TGTGCCGGACCACCTACAGGGACAGATTATGGCTACACCTTC. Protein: CAGPPTGTDYGYTF.

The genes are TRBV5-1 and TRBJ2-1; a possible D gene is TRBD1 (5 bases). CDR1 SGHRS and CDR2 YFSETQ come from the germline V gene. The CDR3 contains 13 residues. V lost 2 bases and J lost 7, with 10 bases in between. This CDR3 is CASSFLTGNEQFF. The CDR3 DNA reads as TGCGCCAGCAGCTTCTTAACAGGAAATGAGCAGTTCTTC.

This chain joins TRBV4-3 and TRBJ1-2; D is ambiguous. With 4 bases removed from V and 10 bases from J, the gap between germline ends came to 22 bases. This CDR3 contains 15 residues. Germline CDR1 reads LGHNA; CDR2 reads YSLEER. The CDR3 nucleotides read TGCGCCAGCAGCCCAGCCCATTGGGCTGCGGGAGACTACACCTTC. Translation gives CASSPAHWAAGDYTF.

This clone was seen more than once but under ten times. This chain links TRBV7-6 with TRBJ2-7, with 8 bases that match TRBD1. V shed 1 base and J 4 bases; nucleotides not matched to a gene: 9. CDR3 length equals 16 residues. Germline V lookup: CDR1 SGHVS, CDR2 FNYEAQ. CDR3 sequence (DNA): TGTGCCAGCAGCTTAGTGGCAGGGGGCGCCTCGTACGAGCAGTACTTC. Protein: CASSLVAGGASYEQYF.

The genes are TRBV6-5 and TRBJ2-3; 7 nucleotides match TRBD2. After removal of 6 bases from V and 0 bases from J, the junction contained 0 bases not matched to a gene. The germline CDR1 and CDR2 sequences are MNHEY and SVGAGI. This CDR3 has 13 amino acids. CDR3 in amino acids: CASRTSSTDTQYF. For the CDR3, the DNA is TGTGCCAGCAGGACTAGCAGCACAGATACGCAGTATTTT.

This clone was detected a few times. CDR3 nucleotide sequence: TGTGCCAGTCTCCGGGGGGCCCAAACCGGGGAGCTGTTTTTT. It codes for CASLRGAQTGELFF. The chain links TRBV19 to TRBJ2-2, with D possibly being TRBD2 (7 bases). Trimming removed 8 bases at V and 5 bases at J, with 15 bases between. This CDR3 contains 14 residues. The germline CDR1 and CDR2 sequences are LNHDA and SQIVND (reference sequence).